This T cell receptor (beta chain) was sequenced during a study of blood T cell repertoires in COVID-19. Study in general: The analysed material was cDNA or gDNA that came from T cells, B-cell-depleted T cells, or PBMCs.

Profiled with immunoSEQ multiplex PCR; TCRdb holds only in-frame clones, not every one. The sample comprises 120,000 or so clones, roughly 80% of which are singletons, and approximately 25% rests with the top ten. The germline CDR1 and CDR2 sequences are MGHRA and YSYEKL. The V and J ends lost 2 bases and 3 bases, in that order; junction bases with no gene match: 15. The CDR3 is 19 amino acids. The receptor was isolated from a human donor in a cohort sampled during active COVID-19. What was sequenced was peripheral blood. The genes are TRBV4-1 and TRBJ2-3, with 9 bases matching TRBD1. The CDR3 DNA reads TGCGCCAGCAGCCAATTTCCTGGACAGGGGCCGGAAAAGACAGATACGCAGTATTTT. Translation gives CASSQFPGQGPEKTDTQYF.